The next 17 T cell receptor beta chains were all read from a single sample in a study of blood T cells in healthy people across ages. Next came a second PCR, run for about 6 to 12 cycles, which used a sample-barcoded 5' primer along with a J-beta primer mix. MiXCR was run by TCRdb on the 5' RACE reads, yielding one entry per CDR3 protein. Seen here are almost 1 million distinct CDR3 sequences, roughly 51% observed once, and the top ten hold about a fifth. The sample was blood. The receptor source for this set is a woman aged 60-70 years in good health.

The CDR3 here is CATSDLQSTAGLITDTQYF. CDR3 in DNA: TGTGCCACCAGTGATTTGCAATCGACAGCGGGACTAATCACAGATACGCAGTATTTT. The chain couples TRBV24-1 to TRBJ2-3, with 7 bases fitting TRBD2. The J segment lost 2 bases and the V segment lost 0 bases, leaving 13 bases of the junction unmatched. Looked up from germline, CDR1 is KGHDR and CDR2 is SFDVKD. The CDR3 loop spans 19 amino acids.

This chain connects TRBV25-1 to TRBJ1-6; D might be TRBD1 (6 bases). This CDR3 has 13 residues. The V end was cut by 6 bases, the J end by 7 bases, with 10 bases between. Germline lookup yields CDR1 MGHDK and CDR2 SYGVNS. In nucleotides, the CDR3 is TGTGCCAGCAGACAGGGAGAGAATTCACCCCTCCACTTT. Its protein is CASRQGENSPLHF.

This clonotype was found once. The chain joins TRBV7-9 to TRBJ1-5; no reliable D call. Germline V CDR1 and CDR2: SEHNR, FQNEAQ (reference sequence). V was cut by 5 bases and J by 3 bases, with 11 bases left in between. The CDR3 is made up of 14 amino acids. The CDR3 loop is CASSPVSYNQPQHF. CDR3 in DNA: TGTGCCAGCAGCCCCGTTTCCTACAATCAGCCCCAGCATTTT.

The chain links TRBV15 to TRBJ2-5; 15 nucleotides match TRBD2. The CDR3 extends over 15 amino acids. The germline V gene encodes CDR1 LNHNV and CDR2 YYDKDF (reference sequence). V dropped 7 bases and J dropped 11; count of bases not matched to a gene: 11. For the CDR3, the DNA is TGTGCCACCACCTCTCCGGGACTAGCGGGAGGTCGGCAGTACTTC. Translating it yields CATTSPGLAGGRQYF.

This clonotype was found many times. The chain combines TRBV20-1 with TRBJ2-1, with TRBD2 identical over 10 bases. The junction had 2 bases not matched to a gene; V was cut back by 5 bases and J by 4 bases. Looked up from germline, CDR1 is DFQATT and CDR2 is SNEGSKA (reference sequence). The CDR3 totals 13 residues. CDR3 nucleotide sequence: TGCAGTGCTCGACTAGCGGGTTACAATGAGCAGTTCTTC. It translates to CSARLAGYNEQFF.

This clonotype turned up a few times. This chain links TRBV28 with TRBJ2-5, with D possibly being TRBD1 (5 bases). V dropped 6 bases and J dropped 1 base, with 12 bases sitting between them. Looked up from germline, CDR1 is MDHEN and CDR2 is SYDVKM. The CDR3 contains 14 residues. The CDR3 here is CASSTRQGQETQYF. Here the CDR3 DNA reads TGTGCCAGCAGCACCCGCCAGGGCCAAGAGACCCAGTACTTC.

This chain uses TRBV24-1 with TRBJ2-1, with D possibly TRBD1 on 5 matching bases. The germline CDR1 and CDR2 sequences are KGHDR and SFDVKD. Trimming took off 2 bases at V and 5 bases at J, with 6 bases between the two ends. This CDR3 is 13 amino acids long. The CDR3 DNA reads as TGTGCCACCAGTGATTCGACAGACAATGAGCAGTTCTTC. It translates to CATSDSTDNEQFF.

CDR3 in amino acids: CASSRTSGEKGGKNIQYF. CDR3 DNA: TGTGCCAGCAGCCGGACTAGCGGGGAAAAGGGGGGCAAAAACATTCAGTACTTC. The chain has TRBV11-2 and TRBJ2-4, with 12 bases identical to TRBD2. The V gene's germline CDR1 is SGHAT and CDR2 FQNNGV. Losses at the gene ends were 5 bases for V and 3 bases for J; bases not matched to a gene: 11. CDR3 length equals 18 residues. Supplemented by reference TRBV11-2 and TRBJ2-4, the full variable domain reads EAGVAQSPRYKIIEKRQSVAFWCNPISGHATLYWYQQILGQGPKLLIQFQNNGVVDDSQLPKDRFSAERLKGVDSTLKIQPAKLEDSAVYLCASSRTSGEKGGKNIQYFGAGTRLSVL.

Points on this clonotype: A much larger clone is a single base away; this may be a read error. The chain employs TRBV29-1 and TRBJ2-3, with TRBD2 matching 8 bases. CDR1 and CDR2 from the germline V gene are SQVTM and ANQGSEA. J was trimmed by 2 bases and V by 8 bases; bases with no gene match: 6. This CDR3 contains 13 residues. The CDR3 sequence is CSLAGPPTDTQYF. CDR3 nucleotide sequence: TGCAGCTTAGCGGGGCCCCCCACAGATACGCAGTATTTT.

The genes are TRBV20-1 and TRBJ2-5, with 11 bases identical to TRBD2. The J call may be incorrect, as the DNA end agrees better with TRBJ2-7. The CDR3 is 15 residues long. CDR1 is DFQATT, CDR2 SNEGSKA, per germline (reference sequence). CDR3 in amino acids: CSAASTTSGADEQYF. CDR3 DNA: TGCAGTGCCGCGTCTACGACTAGCGGGGCGGACGAGCAGTACTTC.

This chain uses TRBV12-3 or TRBV12-4 with TRBJ2-2; 9 bases are a match to TRBD2. Trimming at V came to 5 bases and at J to 5 bases, leaving 6 bases not matched to a gene. The CDR3 sequence is 15 residues long. Written as DNA, the CDR3 is TGTGCCAGCAGTCCTCTAGCGGGGTTGACCGGGGAGCTGTTTTTT. Translation: CASSPLAGLTGELFF.

The table lists this clonotype with a few counts. The chain couples TRBV29-1 to TRBJ1-1; 9 bases match TRBD1. Germline assignment: CDR1 SQVTM and CDR2 ANQGSEA. J was trimmed by 7 bases and V by 2 bases; bases with no gene match: 8. This CDR3 is 14 amino acids long. The CDR3 region has the DNA TGCAGCGTTGAACTAGGACAGGGGTTGGTTGAAGCTTTCTTT. Translating it yields CSVELGQGLVEAFF.

This clonotype was recorded a few times. The chain is built from TRBV7-9 and TRBJ1-2, with 9 bases identical to TRBD1. Trimming cost V 5 bases and J 10 bases; bases outside gene matches: 8. The CDR3 is made up of 13 amino acids. Per the germline V gene, CDR1 is SEHNR and CDR2 is FQNEAQ (reference sequence). This CDR3 reads CASSPGTGQDYTF. Here the CDR3 DNA reads TGTGCCAGCAGCCCAGGGACAGGGCAAGACTACACCTTC.

J is TRBJ2-4 and V is TRBV12-3 or TRBV12-4, with 7 bases lining up with TRBD2. V lost 5 bases and J lost 0; bases outside the gene matches: 16. The CDR3 is 19 amino acids. This CDR3 is CASSPLGVAGRQAKNIQYF. The CDR3, as DNA: TGTGCCAGCAGTCCCCTTGGGGTAGCGGGTCGACAAGCCAAAAACATTCAGTACTTC.

CDR3 nucleotide sequence: TGTGCCAGCAGTAAACAGGGTTTGGACTATGGCTACACCTTC. Its translation is CASSKQGLDYGYTF. J is TRBJ1-2 and V is TRBV6-1, with a possible D match to TRBD1 (6 bases). CDR3 length: 14 residues. V shed 5 bases and J shed 3 bases, with 13 bases lying between them. Germline V gene sequence: CDR1 MNHNS, CDR2 SASEGT.

This chain joins TRBV29-1 and TRBJ2-7, with 10 bases lining up with TRBD1. Germline lookup yields CDR1 SQVTM and CDR2 ANQGSEA. V shed 1 base and J 3 bases; nucleotides not matched to a gene: 3. The CDR3 is 14 amino acids. The CDR3 protein is CSVEAGTGDYEQYF. In DNA, the CDR3 is TGCAGCGTTGAAGCCGGGACAGGGGACTACGAGCAGTACTTC.

V usage is TRBV4-3 and J usage is TRBJ2-1; 8 nucleotides align to TRBD2. V trimming: 5 bases; J trimming: 8 bases; junction bases outside the gene matches: 5. Looked up from germline, CDR1 is LGHNA and CDR2 is YSLEER. This CDR3 contains 13 residues. Here the CDR3 reads CASSRTSLHEQFF. CDR3 DNA: TGCGCCAGCAGCAGGACTAGCCTCCATGAGCAGTTCTTC.